This entry lists 18 T cell receptor beta chains sequenced from one sample in a study of blood T cells in healthy people across ages. It was with a sample-barcoded 5' primer and a J-beta primer mix that a second PCR of roughly 7 to 12 cycles was run. TCRdb itself ran the 5' RACE reads through MiXCR, one entry per CDR3 protein. The data contain around 820,000 distinct CDR3 sequences, 20% to 30% of them seen just once; the ten biggest clones take up roughly 3.8%. The same sample was also used in a study of T cells of mothers and their children.

Sequenced: blood. The receptors were gathered from a boy under 18 in good health.

This clonotype has more than one count but fewer than ten. This chain joins TRBV6-2 or TRBV6-3 and TRBJ1-6, with 9 positions matching TRBD1. Unmatched junction bases numbered 7, after V lost 6 bases and J lost 13 bases. The CDR3 sequence is 13 residues long. Germline-derived CDR1 and CDR2 are MNHEY and SVGEGT. CDR3 amino acids: CASSWTGDRPLHF. The CDR3 bases are TGTGCCAGCAGCTGGACAGGGGATCGTCCCCTCCACTTT.

The V call is TRBV20-1, the J call TRBJ2-1; D ambiguous. Germline values: CDR1 DFQATT, CDR2 SNEGSKA (reference sequence). Deletions cut 4 bases from V and 4 bases from J, with 8 bases between. CDR3 length: 12 residues. Written as DNA, the CDR3 is TGCAGTGCTACCCGGCAGTACAATGAGCAGTTCTTC. It translates to CSATRQYNEQFF.

The CDR3 DNA is TGTGCCAGCAGTTACTCGCCGGGACGCAACACTGAAGCTTTCTTT. This translates into CASSYSPGRNTEAFF. V and J are TRBV6-5 and TRBJ1-1, with D possibly matching TRBD1 (5 bases). The V gene's germline CDR1 is MNHEY and CDR2 SVGAGI. CDR3 length: 15 amino acids. V was cut by 0 bases and J by 2 bases, with 10 bases left in between.

The rearrangement links TRBV29-1 to TRBJ1-2; 8 bases line up with TRBD1. The CDR3 loop spans 13 amino acids. Germline loops: CDR1 SQVTM, CDR2 ANQGSEA. The trim removed 0 bases at V and 8 bases at J, leaving 5 bases unmatched. The CDR3 loop is CSVEDPDREGYTF. The CDR3 region has the DNA TGCAGCGTTGAAGACCCGGACAGGGAAGGCTACACCTTC. Full variable domain (outside the CDR3, taken from reference TRBV29-1 and TRBJ1-2): SAVISQKPSRDICQRGTSLTIQCQVDSQVTMMFWYRQQPGQSLTLIATANQGSEATYESGFVIDKFPISRPNLTFSTLTVSNMSPEDSSIYLCSVEDPDREGYTFGSGTRLTVV.

V and J are TRBV3-1 and TRBJ2-2; D ambiguous. V shed 2 bases and J shed 6 bases, with 4 bases lying between them. The CDR3 extends over 12 amino acids. Looked up from germline, CDR1 is LGHDT and CDR2 is YNNKEL (reference sequence). In nucleotides, the CDR3 is TGTGCCAGCAGCCAAATGGCCGGGGAGCTGTTTTTT. Protein sequence: CASSQMAGELFF. Drawing the rest from reference TRBV3-1 and TRBJ2-2, the complete variable domain is DTAVSQTPKYLVTQMGNDKSIKCEQNLGHDTMYWYKQDSKKFLKIMFSYNNKELIINETVPNRFSPKSPDKAHLNLHINSLELGDSAVYFCASSQMAGELFFGEGSRLTVL.

This clonotype was seen more than once but under ten times. This chain joins TRBV7-2 and TRBJ2-7; D unclear. Germline V gene data show CDR1 as SGHTA and CDR2 as FQGNSA. With 0 bases removed from V and 0 bases from J, the gap between germline ends came to 12 bases. The CDR3 totals 16 residues. In DNA form, the CDR3 reads TGTGCCAGCAGCTTAGCAGGCGGCAAAGGCTCCTACGAGCAGTACTTC. Residues: CASSLAGGKGSYEQYF.

This clonotype has only a few counts. The CDR3 is CASSPVQGTTGNTIYF. The CDR3 nucleotides read TGTGCCAGCAGCCCGGTACAGGGAACTACTGGAAACACCATATATTTT. The chain has TRBV7-6 and TRBJ1-3; weak D call: TRBD1 (6 bases). Trimming left V 5 bases short and J 2 bases short, with 16 bases between. The length of the CDR3 is 16 residues. Germline CDR1 SGHVS, CDR2 FNYEAQ.

This clonotype was found a few times. The V gene is TRBV15, the J gene TRBJ2-7; weak D call: TRBD2 (5 bases). The length of the CDR3 is 16 residues. The ends were cut back, 3 bases at V and 4 bases at J, with 19 bases in the middle. Germline lookup yields CDR1 LNHNV and CDR2 YYDKDF (reference sequence). CDR3 bases: TGTGCCACCAGCAGTGGACCGACTGGCGGGCTATACGAGCAGTACTTC. Its translation: CATSSGPTGGLYEQYF.

The rearrangement links TRBV12-5 to TRBJ2-5, with D possibly being TRBD1 (6 bases). The assigned J gene may be wrong: the sequence end matches TRBJ2-1 better. Germline V lookup: CDR1 LGHNT, CDR2 FRNRAP. The CDR3 sequence is 15 residues long. The CDR3 protein is CASGLGQGKRDEQFF. CDR3 nucleotide sequence: TGTGCTAGTGGTTTGGGGCAGGGGAAGAGGGATGAGCAGTTCTTC.

Of note for this clonotype: Its ends do not fully match the called genes, so a read error is possible. The CDR3 DNA sequence: TGTGCCAGTTTCGACGGTAGGATCATGCACTTC. This codes for CASFDGRIMHF. The chain joins TRBV19 to TRBJ2-5; D gene uncertain. Germline V gives CDR1 LNHDA, CDR2 SQIVND (reference sequence). The CDR3 runs 11 residues.

J is TRBJ1-1 and V is TRBV6-6, with D hard to call. The CDR3 loop spans 13 amino acids. From germline, CDR1 is MNHNY and CDR2 SVGAGI (reference sequence). V was pared by 2 bases and J by 4 bases, with 8 bases between. The CDR3 nucleotides are TGTGCCAGCAGTTACGCGGGCGTCACTGAAGCTTTCTTT. Translating gives CASSYAGVTEAFF.

The gene calls are TRBV21-1 and TRBJ2-7; the table's TRBD1 call for D was not verified on the DNA. TRBV21-1 is tagged as a pseudogene. The CDR3 runs 16 residues. In nucleotides, the CDR3 is TGTGCCAGCAGCTTCAAACCCCGACAGGGAAATTACGAGCAGTACTTC. Amino acid sequence: CASSFKPRQGNYEQYF.

This clonotype has just a few counts. The rearrangement uses TRBV5-1 and TRBJ2-1, with D maybe TRBD1 (6 bases). V lost 0 bases and J 3 bases, leaving 13 bases between the germline ends. CDR1 and CDR2 from the germline V gene are SGHRS and YFSETQ. The CDR3 runs to 16 residues. As DNA, the CDR3 is TGCGCCAGCAGCTTGGTCTGGGACACCCTCTACAATGAGCAGTTCTTC. Translating it yields CASSLVWDTLYNEQFF. Variable domain in full (rest from reference TRBV5-1 and TRBJ2-1): KAGVTQTPRYLIKTRGQQVTLSCSPISGHRSVSWYQQTPGQGLQFLFEYFSETQRNKGNFPGRFSGRQFSNSRSEMNVSTLELGDSALYLCASSLVWDTLYNEQFFGPGTRLTVL.

This clonotype was observed a handful of times. This chain joins TRBV5-6 and TRBJ2-2; no clear D gene. V lost 1 base to trimming and J lost 5 bases, with 9 bases between them. The CDR3 runs to 14 residues. CDR1 is SGHDT, CDR2 YYEEEE, per germline. For the CDR3, the DNA is TGTGCCAGCAGCTTGTCTGTTGGGACCGGGGAGCTGTTTTTT. Protein product: CASSLSVGTGELFF.

Only a few counts were recorded for this clonotype. The V gene is TRBV20-1, the J gene TRBJ2-3; 15 bases are shared with TRBD2. Trimming at V came to 5 bases and at J to 3 bases, leaving 6 bases not matched to a gene. Germline V CDR1 and CDR2: DFQATT, SNEGSKA (reference sequence). CDR3 length equals 16 residues. This chain's CDR3 is CSAPGTSGRRTDTQYF. The CDR3 DNA follows: TGCAGTGCTCCGGGGACTAGCGGGAGGAGGACAGATACGCAGTATTTT.

A remark on this clonotype: One end of the junction does not line up with germline, which may come from a read error. The CDR3, as DNA: TGCGCCAGCAGCCAAGAGCCGGGACTAGCGGGAGGCACAGATACGCAGTGTTTT. The encoded protein is CASSQEPGLAGGTDTQCF. This chain joins TRBV4-3 and TRBJ2-3; TRBD2 matches 15 bases. The germline V gene encodes CDR1 LGHNA and CDR2 YSLEER. The CDR3 spans 18 residues.

V is TRBV5-1 and J is TRBJ2-3; the D gene is possibly TRBD2 (5 bases). CDR1 and CDR2 (germline): SGHRS, YFSETQ. The CDR3 loop spans 16 amino acids. Trimming took 4 bases from V and 1 from J, leaving 16 bases between them. The CDR3 DNA reads as TGCGCCAGCAGCCTAGTTACAGCGGACGGCACAGATACGCAGTATTTT. Amino acids: CASSLVTADGTDTQYF. Drawing the rest from reference TRBV5-1 and TRBJ2-3, the complete variable domain is KAGVTQTPRYLIKTRGQQVTLSCSPISGHRSVSWYQQTPGQGLQFLFEYFSETQRNKGNFPGRFSGRQFSNSRSEMNVSTLELGDSALYLCASSLVTADGTDTQYFGPGTRLTVL.

The rearrangement uses TRBV7-2 and TRBJ2-4; unclear D gene. The length of the CDR3 is 15 residues. V was trimmed by 1 base and J by 4 bases, leaving 11 bases between them. In germline, CDR1 is SGHTA, CDR2 FQGNSA. The CDR3 coding sequence is TGTGCCAGCAGCTTAGGGGGTCGAGAAAAAAACATTCAGTACTTC. Translating it yields CASSLGGREKNIQYF.